The clone carrying this TCR beta chain counts as large. The antigen remains unidentified. Trimming removed 6 bases from V and 3 bases from J; junction bases left unmatched: 5. CDR3 length: 14 residues. The V gene's germline CDR1 is MNHNY and CDR2 SVGAGI (reference sequence). This record belongs to a study of liver allograft versus peripheral blood T cells. The overall study: Transplanted livers held T cell receptor repertoires, and these were compared with repertoires in recipients' peripheral blood. Points from the study as a whole: Intragraft liver T cell receptor repertoires reportedly differed from peripheral blood repertoires.

MiXCR, run by TCRdb on the reads, gives a single entry per CDR3 protein. This sample has approximately 6,800 distinct CDR3 sequences; roughly 17% occur once, and the top ten carry about 3%. This TCR derives from a human patient who had a liver transplant. Some T cells may be provided by the graft donor. The V call is TRBV6-6, the J call TRBJ1-5, with 7 nucleotides matching TRBD1. The CDR3 DNA follows: TGTGCCAGCAGGTCAACAGGGGACAATCAGCCCCAGCATTTT. Protein sequence: CASRSTGDNQPQHF.